This passage covers 3 T cell receptor beta chains from one sample sequenced in a study of T cell changes during pregnancy in multiple sclerosis. Using immunoSEQ multiplex PCR, the repertoire was profiled, and TCRdb retains in-frame clones only, with some absent. The repertoire holds roughly 40,000 clones, approximately 94% seen once, with around 0.33% in the top ten. The source material was CD4+ T cells from peripheral blood mononuclear cells, sampled after pregnancy. The receptors here all came from a female donor with multiple sclerosis, enrolled in a pregnancy study.

V is TRBV15 and J is TRBJ1-2; D remains unclear. The CDR3 spans 15 residues. The V end lost 0 bases, the J end lost 0 bases, and 8 bases lay between the germline ends. Germline values: CDR1 LNHNV, CDR2 YYDKDF (reference sequence). CDR3 DNA: TGTGCCACCAGCAGAGATCTGGCCTCTAACTATGGCTACACCTTC. Its translation: CATSRDLASNYGYTF.

This chain connects TRBV5-4 to TRBJ2-3; D is undetermined. V was trimmed by 1 base and J by 2 bases, leaving 11 bases between them. The CDR3 runs to 15 residues. Looked up from germline, CDR1 is SGHNT and CDR2 is YYREEE (reference sequence). The DNA for the CDR3 is TGTGCCAGCAGCTTGAAGAATATAGACACAGATACGCAGTATTTT. Translated, it gives CASSLKNIDTDTQYF.

The table lists this clone with a few counts. The chain combines TRBV20-1 with TRBJ1-1, with TRBD1 identical over 7 bases. CDR3 length: 11 amino acids. Germline V gene lookup returns CDR1 DFQATT and CDR2 SNEGSKA (reference sequence). Unmatched junction bases numbered 1, after V lost 3 bases and J lost 6 bases. The CDR3 loop is CSARGTAEAFF. CDR3 bases: TGCAGTGCTAGGGGGACAGCTGAAGCTTTCTTT.